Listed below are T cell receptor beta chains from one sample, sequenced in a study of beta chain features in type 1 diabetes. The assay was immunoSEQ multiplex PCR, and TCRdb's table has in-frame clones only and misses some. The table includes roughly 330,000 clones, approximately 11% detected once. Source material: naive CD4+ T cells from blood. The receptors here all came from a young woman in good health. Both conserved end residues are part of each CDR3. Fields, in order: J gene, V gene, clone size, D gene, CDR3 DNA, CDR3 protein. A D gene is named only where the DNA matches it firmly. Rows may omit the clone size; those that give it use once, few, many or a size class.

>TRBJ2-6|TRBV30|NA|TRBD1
TGTGCCTGGAGTGTACTGGGCGGACAGGACTTTTCTGGGGCCAACGTCCTGACTTTC
CAWSVLGGQDFSGANVLTF
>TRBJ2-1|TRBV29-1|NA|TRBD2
TGCAGCGGACTAGCGGGAGTCGAGGAGCAGTTCTTC
CSGLAGVEEQFF
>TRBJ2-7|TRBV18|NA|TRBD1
TGTGCCAGCTCACCAAGCGGACAGGGATACGAGCAGTACTTC
CASSPSGQGYEQYF
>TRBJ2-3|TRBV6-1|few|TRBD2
TGTGCCAGCAGTGAAGGTCCCCTAGCGGGAGTTGCTACGCAGTATTTT
CASSEGPLAGVATQYF
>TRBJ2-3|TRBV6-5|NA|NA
TGTGCCAGCAGTTCCCCGGGACAGGGACTAGGTACGCAGTATTTT
CASSSPGQGLGTQYF
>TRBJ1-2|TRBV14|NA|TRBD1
TGTGCCAGCAGCCCTGGGACAGGGGGGCCCCTCACCTTC
CASSPGTGGPLTF
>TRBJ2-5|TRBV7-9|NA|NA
TGTGCCAGCAGCTTGGTACAGGGCATGGAGACCCAGTACTTC
CASSLVQGMETQYF
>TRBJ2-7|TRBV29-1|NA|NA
TGCAGCGTTGAATTAGCGGTCTATACGGGCCAGTACTTC
CSVELAVYTGQYF
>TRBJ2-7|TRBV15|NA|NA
TGTGCCACCAGCAGAGACCGCCGCGGGGGCCTGGAAGAGCAGTACTTC
CATSRDRRGGLEEQYF
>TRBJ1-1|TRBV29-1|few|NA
TGCAGCGTTGGGGGGGTTGGCACTGAAGCTTTCTTT
CSVGGVGTEAFF
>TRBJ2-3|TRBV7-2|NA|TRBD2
TGTGCCAGCAGCTCCTTTAGCGGGCGGAGCACAGATACGCAGTATTTT
CASSSFSGRSTDTQYF
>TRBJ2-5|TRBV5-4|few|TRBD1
TGTGCCAGCAGGCCCGGGACAGCCCAAGAGACCCAGTACTTC
CASRPGTAQETQYF
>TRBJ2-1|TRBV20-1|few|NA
TGCAGTGGGAGACTCAGTAATGAGCAGTTCTTC
CSGRLSNEQFF
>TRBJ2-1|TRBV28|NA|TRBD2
TGTGCCAGCAGTTCCCTAGCGGGAGGTGGGAATGAGCAGTTCTTC
CASSSLAGGGNEQFF